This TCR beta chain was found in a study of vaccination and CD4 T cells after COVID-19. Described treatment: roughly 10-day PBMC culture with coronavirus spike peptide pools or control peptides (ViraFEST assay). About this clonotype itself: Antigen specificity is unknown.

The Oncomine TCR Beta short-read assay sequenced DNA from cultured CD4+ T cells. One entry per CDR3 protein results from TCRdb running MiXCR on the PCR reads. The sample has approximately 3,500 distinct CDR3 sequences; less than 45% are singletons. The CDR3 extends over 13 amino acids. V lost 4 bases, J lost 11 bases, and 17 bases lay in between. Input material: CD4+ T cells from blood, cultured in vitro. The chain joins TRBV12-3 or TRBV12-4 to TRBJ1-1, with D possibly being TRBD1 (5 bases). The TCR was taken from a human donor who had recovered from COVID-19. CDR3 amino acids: CASSSDGGAAAFF. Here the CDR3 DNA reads TGTGCCAGCAGTTCGGATGGAGGGGCCGCGGCTTTCTTT.